Only one count was recorded for the clone carrying this TCR beta chain. Its antigen is not identified. This record comes from a study of memory CD4+ T cells and cytomegalovirus serostatus. The study, taken as a whole, reports: CD4+ memory repertoires contained about 40% of the roughly 160 reported CMV TCRbeta sequences.

Single viable CD3+CD4+CD8-CD45RO+ cells were sorted as the memory CD4+ T cells. Positive selection with CD4 microbeads enriched total CD4+ T cells. The V gene's germline CDR1 is SGHAT and CDR2 FQNNGV. The V end was cut by 4 bases, the J end by 2 bases, with 15 bases between. The CDR3 consists of 15 residues. Clones were sequenced by immunoSEQ multiplex PCR, and TCRdb holds only the in-frame ones, with some missing. The sample records approximately 52,000 clones, around 80% being singletons. The sequencing input was memory CD4+ T cells from blood. The source of this sequence is an adult in good health and CMV-seronegative. The chain uses TRBV11-2 and TRBJ2-7, with D tentatively TRBD1 or TRBD2 (6 bases each). CDR3 sequence (DNA): TGTGCCAGCAGCTCCAATCCGGGGGCGACCTACGAGCAGTACTTC. Protein sequence: CASSSNPGATYEQYF. Looking up the rest from reference TRBV11-2 and TRBJ2-7 gives the full variable domain: EAGVAQSPRYKIIEKRQSVAFWCNPISGHATLYWYQQILGQGPKLLIQFQNNGVVDDSQLPKDRFSAERLKGVDSTLKIQPAKLEDSAVYLCASSSNPGATYEQYFGPGTRLTVT.